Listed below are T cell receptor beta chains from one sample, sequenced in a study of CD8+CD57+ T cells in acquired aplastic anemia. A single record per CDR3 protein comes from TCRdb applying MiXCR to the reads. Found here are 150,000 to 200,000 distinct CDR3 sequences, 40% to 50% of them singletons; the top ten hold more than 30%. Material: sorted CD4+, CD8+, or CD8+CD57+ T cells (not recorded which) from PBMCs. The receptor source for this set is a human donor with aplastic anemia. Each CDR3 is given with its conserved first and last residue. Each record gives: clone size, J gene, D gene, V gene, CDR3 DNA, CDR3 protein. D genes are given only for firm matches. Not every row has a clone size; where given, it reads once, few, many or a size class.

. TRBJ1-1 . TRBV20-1 TGCAGTGCCACCCCGTTGACAGGTGGAAAAGCTGAAGCTTTCTTT CSATPLTGGKAEAFF
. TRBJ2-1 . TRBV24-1 . CATSGLVGGGTEEFF
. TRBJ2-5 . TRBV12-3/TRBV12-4 TGTGCCAGCAGTTCCCTGCAGGGGCAAGAGACCCAGTACTTC CASSSLQGQETQYF
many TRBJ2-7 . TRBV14 TGTGCCAGCAGCACGGACGGTACCCTAGGCGAGCAGTACTTC CASSTDGTLGEQYF
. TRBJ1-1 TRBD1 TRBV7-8 TGTGCCAGCAGCCAAAACAGGGGGGGCAACACTGAAGCTTTCTTT CASSQNRGGNTEAFF
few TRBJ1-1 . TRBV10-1 TGCGCCAGCAGTGAGGGACAGTCGGCTTTCTTT CASSEGQSAFF
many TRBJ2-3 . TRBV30 TGTGCCTGGAGTAAGGGGGGCAGGGCAGATACGCAGTATTTT CAWSKGGRADTQYF
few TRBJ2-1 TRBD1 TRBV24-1 TGTGCCACCAGTGAGTCGGGACAGGGGGCTATGGAGCAGTTCTTC CATSESGQGAMEQFF
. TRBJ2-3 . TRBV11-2 TGCGCCAGCAGCCTACGGACAGCCACCACAGATACGCAGTATTTT CASSLRTATTDTQYF
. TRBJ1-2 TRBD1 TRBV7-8 TGTGCCAGCAGCCGGGACAGCTATGGCTACACCTTC CASSRDSYGYTF
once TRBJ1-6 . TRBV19 TGTGCCACCGCCATAAGTGGGGGTTCACCCCTCCACTTT CATAISGGSPLHF
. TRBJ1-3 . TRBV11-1 TGTGCCAGCAGCTTAGTAATTGGCGAGCGATCGGGAGGAAACACCATATATTTT CASSLVIGERSGGNTIYF
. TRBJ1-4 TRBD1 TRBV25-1 TGTGCCAGCAGGGGACAGGGGGCGCGGGTTGAAAAGCTGTTTTTT CASRGQGARVEKLFF
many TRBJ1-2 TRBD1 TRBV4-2 TGTGCCAGCAGCCCGCTTCGTTCGGACAGGGACTATGGCTACACCTTC CASSPLRSDRDYGYTF
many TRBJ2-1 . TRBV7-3 TGTGCCAGCAGCTTCGGGTTATACAATGAGCAGTTCTTC CASSFGLYNEQFF
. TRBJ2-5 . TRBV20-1 TGCAGTGCTAGCCTGACAGGCTTGCAAGAGACCCAGTACTTC CSASLTGLQETQYF
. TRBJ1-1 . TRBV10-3 TGTGCCATCAGTAAAGACAGAGAAGCTTTCTTT CAISKDREAFF
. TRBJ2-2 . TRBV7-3 TGTGCCAGCAGTAACGTTCCCCGCGGGCGGTCGAACACCGGGGAGCTGTTTTTT CASSNVPRGRSNTGELFF
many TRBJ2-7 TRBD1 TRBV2 TGTGCCAGCAGGCAAACAGGGGGCAGGCTCGAGCAGTACTTC CASRQTGGRLEQYF
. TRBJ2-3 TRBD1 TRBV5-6 TGTGCCAGCAGCCAGCGGACAGGTCCCACAGATACGCAGTATTTT CASSQRTGPTDTQYF
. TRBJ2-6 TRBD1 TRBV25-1 TGTGCCAGCAGAGCGTCGGGACAGGGGGTTTCTGGGGCCAACGTCCTGACTTTC CASRASGQGVSGANVLTF
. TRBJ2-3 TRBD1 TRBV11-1 TGTGCCAGCAGCCAATTGGGACAGCCCACAGATACGCAGTATTTT CASSQLGQPTDTQYF
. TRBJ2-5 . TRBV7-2 TGTGCCAGCAGCTTAGCCCCATTGGGGAACCAAGAGACCCAGTACTTC CASSLAPLGNQETQYF
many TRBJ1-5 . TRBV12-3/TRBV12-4 TGTGCCAGCAGTTTGGACCGGGAAACACAGCATTTT CASSLDRETQHF
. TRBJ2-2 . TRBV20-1 TGCAGTGCTAGAGAGGGTACAACGAACACCGGGGAGCTGTTTTTT CSAREGTTNTGELFF
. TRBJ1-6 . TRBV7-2 TGTGCCAGCAGCCAAGGGTCCACCCTCCACTTT CASSQGSTLHF
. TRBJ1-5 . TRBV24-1 TGTGCCACCAGTGGGCAGGGAAAGGGTCCCCAGCATTTT CATSGQGKGPQHF
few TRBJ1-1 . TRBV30 TGTGCCTGGACTATTGGGACTGAAGCTTTCTTT CAWTIGTEAFF